This T cell receptor (beta chain) was recovered during a study of blood T cell repertoires in COVID-19. The wider study: Both acute and convalescent COVID-19 samples were obtained from the United States, Italy and Spain. T cells, B-cell-depleted T cells, or PBMCs supplied cDNA or gDNA.

Authors' analysis steps: The authors estimated nucleated cell counts from reference gene primer amplification. Assay used: immunoSEQ multiplex PCR; TCRdb lists only in-frame clones, some missing. V, J and clone size are taken as reported in that table, and D and trimming were inferred from the DNA itself. The sample contains fewer than 90,000 clones, around 88% of which appear only once. The CDR3 runs to 14 residues. Looked up from germline, CDR1 is MDHEN and CDR2 is SYDVKM. With 2 bases removed from V and 6 bases from J, the gap between germline ends came to 11 bases. The receptor's source is a man in his 60s with acute or convalescent COVID-19. The material sequenced was peripheral blood. The chain employs TRBV28 and TRBJ1-5; D not resolved. CDR3 region: CASSLPLEGQPQHF. CDR3 nucleotide sequence: TGTGCCAGCAGTTTACCTCTAGAGGGTCAGCCCCAGCATTTT.